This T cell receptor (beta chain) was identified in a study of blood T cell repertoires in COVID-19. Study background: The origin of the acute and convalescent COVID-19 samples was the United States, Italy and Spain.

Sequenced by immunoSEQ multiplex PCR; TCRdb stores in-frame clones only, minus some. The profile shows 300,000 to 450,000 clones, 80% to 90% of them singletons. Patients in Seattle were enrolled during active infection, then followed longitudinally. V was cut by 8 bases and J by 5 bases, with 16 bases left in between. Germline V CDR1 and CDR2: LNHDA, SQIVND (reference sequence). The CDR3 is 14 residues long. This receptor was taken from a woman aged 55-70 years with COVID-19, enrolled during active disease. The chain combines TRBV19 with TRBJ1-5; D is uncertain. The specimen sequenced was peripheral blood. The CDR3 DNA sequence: TGTGCCAGTCGGAGGGCGTCGAGCGATCAGCCCCAGCATTTT. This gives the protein CASRRASSDQPQHF. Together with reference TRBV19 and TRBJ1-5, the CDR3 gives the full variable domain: DGGITQSPKYLFRKEGQNVTLSCEQNLNHDAMYWYRQDPGQGLRLIYYSQIVNDFQKGDIAEGYSVSREKKESFPLTVTSAQKNPTAFYLCASRRASSDQPQHFGDGTRLSIL.